This record concerns one T cell receptor (beta chain) sequence. The entry originates in a study of blood T cell repertoires in COVID-19. Overall study: Spain, Italy and the United States supplied samples that represented acute and convalescent COVID-19. In each case, the material was cDNA or gDNA derived from T cells, B-cell-depleted T cells, or PBMCs.

Original methodology: Reference gene primers were amplified, and this amplification served to estimate nucleated cell counts. Clones were sequenced by immunoSEQ multiplex PCR, and TCRdb holds only the in-frame ones, with some missing. The V and J calls and clone size are taken from that table; D and trimming were inferred from the DNA. The table lists 150,000 to 200,000 clones, 85% of them singletons. CDR3 length: 15 residues. V lost 6 bases, J lost 0 bases, and 15 bases lay in between. Germline values: CDR1 MNHEY, CDR2 SVGEGT. The source is a human donor with acute or convalescent COVID-19. The donor label of this sample is uncertain. V is TRBV6-2 or TRBV6-3 and J is TRBJ2-7, with no clear D. The sample consisted of peripheral blood. CDR3 sequence reads: CASSPTGFRSYEQYF. In DNA, the CDR3 is TGTGCCAGCAGCCCTACCGGGTTCCGCTCCTACGAGCAGTACTTC.